A single sample is the source of the 20 T cell receptor beta chains below, sequenced in a study of tumor-infiltrating lymphocytes in primary liver carcinoma. Synthesis of TCR beta cDNA was carried out from approximately 500 ng total RNA with a constant-region primer. It was through three nested multiplex PCR rounds of slightly modified ARM-PCR that TCR beta libraries arose. The opening two PCR rounds, about 11 cycles each, paired TRBV1-TRBV30 forward primers with a C-beta reverse primer. TCRdb re-analysed the multiplex PCR reads in MiXCR, keeping a single row per CDR3 protein. The sample shows 30,000 to 35,000 distinct CDR3 sequences, 76% of them seen only once. Both RNA and DNA were isolated together from approximately 20-30 mg of bulk tissue that had not been sorted. The material sequenced was liver tumor tissue from sampling region 5. Subset here: tumor region T5, tumor centre. These receptors came from a man aged 35-49 years with primary liver carcinoma and hepatitis B virus infection.

This clonotype was picked up a small number of times. The junction differs from germline at one of its ends, possibly a read error. The chain employs TRBV6-2 or TRBV6-3 and TRBJ1-5; TRBD1 is a possible D gene (5 bases). CDR3 length: 15 amino acids. Germline V gene data show CDR1 as MNHEY and CDR2 as SVGEGT. The CDR3 loop reads CASSPRVGVNQPQHF. The CDR3 coding sequence is TGTGCAAGCAGTCCCAGGGTAGGGGTCAATCAGCCCCAGCATTTT.

To note about this clonotype: This could be a read error, since a much larger clone is one nucleotide away. The V gene is TRBV5-1, the J gene TRBJ2-2, with 10 bases matching TRBD2. The CDR3 has 15 residues. Germline-derived CDR1 and CDR2 are SGHRS and YFSETQ. V lost 4 bases, J lost 5 bases, and 5 bases stayed unmatched. As DNA, the CDR3 is TGCGCCAGCAGCGACACTAGCGGGGAGACCGGGGAGCTGTTTTTT. Translation: CASSDTSGETGELFF.

A note on this clonotype: At one boundary the junction diverges from the germline segment, which might be a read error. This chain connects TRBV4-1 to TRBJ2-7; D uncertain. The germline gives CDR1 MGHRA, CDR2 YSYEKL. The length of the CDR3 is 13 residues. In DNA, the CDR3 is TGCGCCAGCAGCCGTTCTATTAGGTTGGAGCCGTACTTC. As protein: CASSRSIRLEPYF.

The V call is TRBV6-1, the J call TRBJ2-6; weak D call: TRBD1 (6 bases). CDR1 is MNHNS, CDR2 SASEGT, per germline. Trimming removed 2 bases at V and 4 bases at J, with 9 bases between. The CDR3 is made up of 15 amino acids. CDR3 DNA: TGTGCCAGCAGTGAAACAGGGTACGGGGCCAACGTCCTGACTTTC. Protein sequence: CASSETGYGANVLTF.

The chain's CDR3 is CASSLVGQRNSPVHF. In DNA form, the CDR3 reads TGTGCCAGCAGCTTGGTTGGACAGCGCAATTCACCAGTCCACTTT. The gene calls are TRBV5-6 and TRBJ1-6; a possible D gene is TRBD1 (6 bases). The CDR3 sequence is 15 residues long. Germline loops: CDR1 SGHDT, CDR2 YYEEEE. Trimming left V 0 bases short and J 17 bases short, with 21 bases between.

As to this clonotype: This could be a read error, since a much larger clone is one nucleotide away. The rearrangement uses TRBV20-1 and TRBJ2-3; 11 bases match TRBD2. Looked up from germline, CDR1 is DFQATT and CDR2 is SNEGSKA (reference sequence). The CDR3 is 12 residues long. The CDR3 sequence is CSAGTSGDTQNF. The CDR3 DNA sequence: TGCAGTGCTGGGACTAGCGGAGATACGCAGAATTTT.

This sequence joins TRBV6-2 or TRBV6-3 and TRBJ2-1; no clear D. V shed 4 bases and J shed 3 bases, with 13 bases lying between them. Per germline, CDR1 MNHEY and CDR2 SVGEGT. CDR3 length: 15 amino acids. The CDR3: CASSLVPSFYNEQFF. The CDR3 region has the DNA TGTGCCAGCAGTTTGGTCCCAAGCTTCTACAATGAGCAGTTCTTC.

Concerning this clonotype: One end of the junction varies from germline; a read error may be responsible. The CDR3 region is CASSPEVRVGSYEQYF. CDR3 DNA: TGTGCCAGCAGTCCGGAAGTAAGGGTGGGCTCCTACGAGCAGTATTTC. This chain links TRBV6-5 with TRBJ2-7; D not resolved. Germline V gene sequence: CDR1 MNHEY, CDR2 SVGAGI. The CDR3 spans 16 residues.

To note about this clonotype: An end of the junction differs from the germline gene, which may be a read error. CDR3 in amino acids: CTSSSLVAGATDTRYF. As DNA, the CDR3 is TGCACCAGCAGCTCCCTAGTAGCGGGAGCCACAGATACGCGGTATTTT. The chain recombines TRBV5-1 with TRBJ2-3; 9 bases fit TRBD2. CDR1 is SGHRS, CDR2 YFSETQ, per germline. The length of the CDR3 is 16 residues. The complete variable domain, with remaining parts taken from reference TRBV5-1 and TRBJ2-3, reads KAGVTQTPRYLIKTRGQQVTLSCSPISGHRSVSWYQQTPGQGLQFLFEYFSETQRNKGNFPGRFSGRQFSNSRSEMNVSTLELGDSALYLCTSSSLVAGATDTRYFGPGTRLTVL.

This clonotype was counted ten times or more. V and J are TRBV5-1 and TRBJ2-5; D unresolved. V lost 0 bases, J lost 5 bases, and 8 bases lay in between. Germline V gene data show CDR1 as SGHRS and CDR2 as YFSETQ. The CDR3 is 13 amino acids. The CDR3 DNA sequence: TGCGCCAGCAGCTTGGGAGGAATGGAGACCCAGTACTTC. The encoded protein is CASSLGGMETQYF.

Regarding this clonotype: One end of the junction fails to match germline, which may point to a read error. V gene TRBV6-5 combines with J gene TRBJ2-3; 7 bases agree with TRBD2. The CDR3 length is 17 residues. Germline V gene sequence: CDR1 MNHEY, CDR2 SVGAGI. The CDR3 sequence: CANHEQDGRKETDMQYF. Written as DNA, the CDR3 is TGTGCCAACCACGAGCAGGACGGGAGGAAGGAGACAGATATGCAGTATTTT.

Details on this clonotype: The missing conserved phenylalanine or tryptophan at the end of this CDR3 makes a read error likely. The chain is built from TRBV5-6 and TRBJ2-2, with D maybe TRBD1 (6 bases). The germline V and J ends were trimmed by 5 bases and 7 bases, with 18 bases remaining between them. Germline CDR1 and CDR2: SGHDT and YYEEEE. This CDR3 region has 15 residues. CDR3 residues: CASSIGTRVIGELFS. In nucleotides, the CDR3 is TGTGCCAGCAGTATCGGGACAAGGGTCATCGGGGAGCTGTTTTCT.

Points on this clonotype: A junction end diverges from the germline sequence, so it may reflect a read error. J is TRBJ2-7 and V is TRBV6-1; the match to TRBD1 covers 7 bases. Germline V gene data show CDR1 as MNHNS and CDR2 as SASEGT. The CDR3 is 18 residues long. The CDR3 nucleotides are TGTGCCAGTAGTGAATATAATTGGATCGGGACAGAGACCTACGTGCAGTACTTC. Protein sequence: CASSEYNWIGTETYVQYF.

A remark on this clonotype: The missing conserved phenylalanine or tryptophan at the end of this CDR3 makes a read error likely. The genes are TRBV5-1 and TRBJ2-1, with 10 bases that match TRBD2. Germline V gene sequence: CDR1 SGHRS, CDR2 YFSETQ. Trimming removed 4 bases from V and 9 bases from J; junction bases left unmatched: 13. The length of the CDR3 is 16 residues. Written as DNA, the CDR3 is TGCGCCAGCAGCCCAGCTGGGACTAGCGTGAGGGGTGAGCAGTTCTCC. Encoded protein: CASSPAGTSVRGEQFS.

In this sample, this clonotype turned up a few times. V and J are TRBV10-3 and TRBJ1-2, with a tentative D call TRBD1 (6 bases). This CDR3 has 14 amino acids. V was cut by 6 bases and J by 6 bases, with 17 bases left in between. The germline CDR1 and CDR2 sequences are ENHRY and SYGVKD. CDR3 sequence: CAIRDLDQGNGYTF. DNA of the CDR3: TGTGCCATCAGGGACCTCGACCAGGGGAATGGCTACACCTTC.

Of note for this clonotype: An end of the junction does not agree with germline; a read error may underlie this. The chain uses TRBV11-1 and TRBJ2-5, with D perhaps TRBD1 (5 bases). The germline V gene encodes CDR1 SGHAT and CDR2 FQDESV (reference sequence). This CDR3 region has 14 residues. The CDR3 nucleotides are TGTGCCAGCAGCTTCAACCTGGGGCAGGAGACCCGGTACTTC. Protein sequence: CASSFNLGQETRYF.

Concerning this clonotype: One junction end does not reproduce the germline sequence, and a read error may be involved. The chain combines TRBV4-2 with TRBJ2-7, with 8 bases aligning to TRBD2. In germline, CDR1 is LGHNA, CDR2 YNFKEQ. The CDR3 is 18 amino acids. This chain's CDR3 is CASSGEPGLTGGPHEEYF. In DNA form, the CDR3 reads TGTGCCAGCAGTGGAGAACCGGGACTAACGGGAGGGCCACACGAGGAGTACTTC.

Of note for this clonotype: This CDR3 is missing its conserved last phenylalanine or tryptophan, likely due to a read error. The CDR3 DNA is TGTGCCAGCAGTTATTCCGCCTACGAGCAGTACCTC. This codes for CASSYSAYEQYL. The V and J genes are TRBV6-2 or TRBV6-3 and TRBJ2-7; no clear D gene. Germline V gives CDR1 MNHEY, CDR2 SVGEGT. With 3 bases removed from V and 2 bases from J, the gap between germline ends came to 5 bases. This CDR3 contains 12 residues.

This clonotype was detected only once. This is likely a read error, given that the CDR3 carries no conserved phenylalanine or tryptophan at its end. The chain links TRBV12-3 or TRBV12-4 to TRBJ1-2, with D hard to call. The CDR3 extends over 14 amino acids. With 3 bases removed from V and 4 bases from J, the gap between germline ends came to 12 bases. CDR3 nucleotides: TGTGCCAGCAGTTTTCATGGGAGTAGCTATGGCTACACCTCC. It translates to CASSFHGSSYGYTS.

At least ten counts were recorded for this clonotype. V usage is TRBV28 and J usage is TRBJ2-1, with TRBD2 identical over 8 bases. This CDR3 has 15 residues. Germline V gene lookup returns CDR1 MDHEN and CDR2 SYDVKM. Trimming cost V 4 bases and J 4 bases; bases outside gene matches: 6. CDR3 sequence: CASSSQAGVYNEQFF. CDR3 coding DNA: TGTGCCAGCAGTTCTCAAGCGGGAGTATACAATGAGCAGTTCTTC.